This TCR beta chain appears in the sequencing data of a study of technical replicates of blood from a handful of donors. TCRdb's table, derived via immunoSEQ multiplex PCR, lists solely in-frame clones and lacks some. Of 65,000 to 95,000 clones in the sample, approximately 97% are singletons; the top ten hold approximately 0.3%. Germline V gene data show CDR1 as MGHRA and CDR2 as YSYEKL. This CDR3 contains 18 residues. With respect to this clone: Germline and junction disagree at one end, which may indicate a read error.

Sequencing was done on a sample of T cells isolated from PBMCs. The clonotype comes from a human donor in good health. V is TRBV4-1 and J is TRBJ2-3; 14 bases are a match to TRBD2. The CDR3 is CASSQGLAGVHSTVTQYF. The CDR3 DNA is TGCGCCAGCAGCCAGGGACTAGCGGGAGTCCATTCCACAGTTACGCAGTATTTT.